This T cell receptor (beta chain) was sequenced for a study of neoadjuvant nivolumab and ipilimumab in lung cancer. V lost 3 bases and J lost 0, with 7 bases in between. This CDR3 has 14 amino acids. The germline V gene encodes CDR1 SGHAT and CDR2 FQDESV (reference sequence). Remarks on this clone: As yet, its antigen is unknown.

The protocol was immunoSEQ multiplex PCR, while the TCRdb copy is restricted to in-frame clones and leaves out a portion. The repertoire has roughly 30,000 clones, 80% of them found once; the top ten carry around 5.7%. Study-wide results and caveats: Higher pretherapy blood TCR richness went with higher resected-tumor richness. Resected tumors had greater TCR richness and clonality than uninvolved lung. A small number of samples were TCR sequenced.

The receptor comes from an adult with non-small cell lung cancer. This sequence joins TRBV11-1 and TRBJ2-3; D call uncertain. Sample: peripheral blood, taken before neoadjuvant nivolumab, alone or with ipilimumab. The CDR3 protein is CASSFLPSTDTQYF. The DNA of the CDR3 is TGTGCCAGCAGCTTCCTACCTAGCACAGATACGCAGTATTTT. Drawing the rest from reference TRBV11-1 and TRBJ2-3, the complete variable domain is EAEVAQSPRYKITEKSQAVAFWCDPISGHATLYWYRQILGQGPELLVQFQDESVVDDSQLPKDRFSAERLKGVDSTLKIQPAELGDSAMYLCASSFLPSTDTQYFGPGTRLTVL.